This TCR beta chain was documented in a study of neurological immune-mediated disorders. The study's findings and limits: None of the CDR3 amino acid sequences of expanded clones were shared across subjects, and this suggested private repertoires in all groups.

The CDR3 is made up of 16 amino acids. Trimming pared 6 bases from V and 2 bases from J, leaving 17 bases between. This clonotype was counted between two and nine times. Its antigen remains unidentified. Regarding time point: longitudinal time-point 1 (baseline). PBMCs stored at -80 C, 2 million in total, were the source of the unsorted libraries. TCRdb re-analysed the 5' RACE reads in MiXCR, keeping a single row per CDR3 protein. The data show some 60,000 distinct CDR3 sequences, around 11% seen once. The rearrangement joins TRBV12-3 or TRBV12-4 to TRBJ1-5; D possibly corresponds to TRBD1 (6 bases). The sequencing input was PBMCs. The source of this sequence is a male donor with HTLV-1-associated myelopathy (HAM/TSP). The CDR3 spells CASRYWGPYRNQPQHF. The CDR3 nucleotides are TGTGCCAGCAGGTACTGGGGGCCTTATCGCAATCAGCCCCAGCATTTT.